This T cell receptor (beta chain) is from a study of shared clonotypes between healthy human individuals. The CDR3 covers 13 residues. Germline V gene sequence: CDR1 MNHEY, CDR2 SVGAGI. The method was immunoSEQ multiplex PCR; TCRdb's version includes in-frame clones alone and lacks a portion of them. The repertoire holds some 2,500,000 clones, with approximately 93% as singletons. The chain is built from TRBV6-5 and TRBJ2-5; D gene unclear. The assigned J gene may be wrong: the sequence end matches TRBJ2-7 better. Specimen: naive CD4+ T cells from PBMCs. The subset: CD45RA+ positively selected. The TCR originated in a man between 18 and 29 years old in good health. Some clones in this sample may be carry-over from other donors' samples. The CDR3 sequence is CASSYGPTYEQYF. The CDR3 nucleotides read TGTGCCAGCAGTTACGGGCCCACCTACGAGCAGTACTTC.